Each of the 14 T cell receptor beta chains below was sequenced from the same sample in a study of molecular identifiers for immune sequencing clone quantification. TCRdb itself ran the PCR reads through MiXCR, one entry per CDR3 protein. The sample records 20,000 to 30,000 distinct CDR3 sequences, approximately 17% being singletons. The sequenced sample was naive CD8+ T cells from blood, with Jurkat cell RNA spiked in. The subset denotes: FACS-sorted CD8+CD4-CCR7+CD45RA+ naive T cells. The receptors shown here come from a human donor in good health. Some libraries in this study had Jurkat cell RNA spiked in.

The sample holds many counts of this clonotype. In DNA form, the CDR3 reads TGTGCCAGCAGTCCCCGGTGGGCCTACAATGAGCAGTTCTTC. Translating gives CASSPRWAYNEQFF. The chain uses TRBV28 and TRBJ2-1; unclear D gene. The V end was cut by 5 bases, the J end by 2 bases, with 10 bases between. The CDR3 is 14 amino acids. CDR1 and CDR2 from the germline V gene are MDHEN and SYDVKM.

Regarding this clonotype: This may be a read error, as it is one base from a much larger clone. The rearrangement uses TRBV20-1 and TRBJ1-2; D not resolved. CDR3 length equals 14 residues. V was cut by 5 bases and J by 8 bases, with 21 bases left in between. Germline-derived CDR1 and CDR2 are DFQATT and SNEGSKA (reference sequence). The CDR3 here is CSAGVRTPFLGYTF. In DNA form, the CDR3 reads TGCAGTGCTGGAGTTCGTACACCCTTTTTAGGCTACACCTTC.

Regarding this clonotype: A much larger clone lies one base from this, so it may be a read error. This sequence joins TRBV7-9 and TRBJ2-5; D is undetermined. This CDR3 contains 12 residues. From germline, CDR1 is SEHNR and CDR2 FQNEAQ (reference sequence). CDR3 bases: TGTGCCAGCAGCGGGGTCCAAGAGACCCAGTGCTTC. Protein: CASSGVQETQCF.

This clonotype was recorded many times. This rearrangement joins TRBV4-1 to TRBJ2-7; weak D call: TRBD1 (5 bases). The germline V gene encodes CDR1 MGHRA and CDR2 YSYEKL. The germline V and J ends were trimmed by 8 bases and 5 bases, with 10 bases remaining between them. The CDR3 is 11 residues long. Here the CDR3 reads CASGRVHEQYF. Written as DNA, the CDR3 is TGCGCCAGCGGCAGGGTCCACGAGCAGTACTTC.

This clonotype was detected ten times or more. Here the CDR3 reads CASSSDPLNALHF. The CDR3 nucleotides read TGTGCCAGCAGCTCGGACCCCCTCAACGCCCTCCACTTT. The V call is TRBV5-6, the J call TRBJ1-6; no firm D call. V lost 3 bases to trimming and J lost 14 bases, with 15 bases between them. From germline, CDR1 is SGHDT and CDR2 YYEEEE. The CDR3 contains 13 residues.

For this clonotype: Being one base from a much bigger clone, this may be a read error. The DNA for the CDR3 is TGTGCTAGTGGTTTCCAAGCTAGCGGGGCTACGAACACCGGGGAGCTGTTTTTT. It yields the protein CASGFQASGATNTGELFF. This sequence joins TRBV12-5 and TRBJ2-2, with 9 bases aligning to TRBD2. The CDR3 totals 18 residues. The germline CDR1 and CDR2 sequences are LGHNT and FRNRAP. With 3 bases clipped from V and 0 bases from J, the junction kept 8 bases outside the gene matches.

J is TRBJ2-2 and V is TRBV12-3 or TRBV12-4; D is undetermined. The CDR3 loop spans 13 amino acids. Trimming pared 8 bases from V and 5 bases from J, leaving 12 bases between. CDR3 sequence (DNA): TGTGCCAGCGTGAAAGAGTCTACCGGGGAGCTGTTTTTT. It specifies CASVKESTGELFF.

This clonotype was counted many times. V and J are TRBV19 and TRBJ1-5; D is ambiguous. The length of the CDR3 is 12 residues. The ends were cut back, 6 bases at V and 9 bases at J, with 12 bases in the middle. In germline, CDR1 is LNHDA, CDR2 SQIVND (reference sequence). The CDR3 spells CASREGGRPQHF. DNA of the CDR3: TGTGCCAGTAGGGAGGGCGGGCGGCCCCAGCATTTT.

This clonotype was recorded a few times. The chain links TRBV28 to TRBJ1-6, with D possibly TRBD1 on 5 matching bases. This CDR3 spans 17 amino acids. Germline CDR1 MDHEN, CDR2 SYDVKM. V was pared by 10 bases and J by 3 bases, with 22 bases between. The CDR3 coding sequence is TGTGCCACCCAGCTTATGGGACTCTCACACTATAATTCACCCCTCCACTTT. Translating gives CATQLMGLSHYNSPLHF.

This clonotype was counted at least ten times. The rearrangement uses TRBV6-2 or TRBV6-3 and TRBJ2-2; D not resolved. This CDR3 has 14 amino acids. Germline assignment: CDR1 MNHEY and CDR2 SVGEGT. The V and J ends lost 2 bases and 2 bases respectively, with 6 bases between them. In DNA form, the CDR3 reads TGTGCCAGCAGTTACAGTCCAAACACCGGGGAGCTGTTTTTT. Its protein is CASSYSPNTGELFF.

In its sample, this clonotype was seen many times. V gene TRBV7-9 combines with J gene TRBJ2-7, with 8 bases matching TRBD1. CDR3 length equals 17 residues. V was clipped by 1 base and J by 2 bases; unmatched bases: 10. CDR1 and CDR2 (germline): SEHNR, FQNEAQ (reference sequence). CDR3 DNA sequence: TGTGCCAGCAGCTTAGATGCTAGGTCGGGACAGGCCTACGAGCAGTACTTC. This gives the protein CASSLDARSGQAYEQYF.

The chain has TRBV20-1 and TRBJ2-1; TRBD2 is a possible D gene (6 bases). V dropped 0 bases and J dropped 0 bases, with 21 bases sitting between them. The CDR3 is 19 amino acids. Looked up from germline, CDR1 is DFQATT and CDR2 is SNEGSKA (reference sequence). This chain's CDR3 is CSARDHPAEGSRSYNEQFF. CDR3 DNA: TGCAGTGCTAGAGATCACCCAGCGGAGGGGTCCCGCTCCTACAATGAGCAGTTCTTC.

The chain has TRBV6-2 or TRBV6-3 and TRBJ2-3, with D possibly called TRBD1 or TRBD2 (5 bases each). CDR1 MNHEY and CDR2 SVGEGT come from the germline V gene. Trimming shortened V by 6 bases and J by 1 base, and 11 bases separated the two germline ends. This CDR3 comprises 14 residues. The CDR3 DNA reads TGTGCCAGCAGGAGGGGATGGGGCACAGATACGCAGTATTTT. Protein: CASRRGWGTDTQYF.

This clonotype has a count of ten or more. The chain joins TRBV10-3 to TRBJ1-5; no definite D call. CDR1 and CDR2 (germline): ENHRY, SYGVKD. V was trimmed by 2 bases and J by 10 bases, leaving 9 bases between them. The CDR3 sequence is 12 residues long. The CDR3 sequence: CAISESPSPQHF. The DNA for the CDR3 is TGTGCCATCAGTGAGAGCCCCAGTCCCCAGCATTTT.